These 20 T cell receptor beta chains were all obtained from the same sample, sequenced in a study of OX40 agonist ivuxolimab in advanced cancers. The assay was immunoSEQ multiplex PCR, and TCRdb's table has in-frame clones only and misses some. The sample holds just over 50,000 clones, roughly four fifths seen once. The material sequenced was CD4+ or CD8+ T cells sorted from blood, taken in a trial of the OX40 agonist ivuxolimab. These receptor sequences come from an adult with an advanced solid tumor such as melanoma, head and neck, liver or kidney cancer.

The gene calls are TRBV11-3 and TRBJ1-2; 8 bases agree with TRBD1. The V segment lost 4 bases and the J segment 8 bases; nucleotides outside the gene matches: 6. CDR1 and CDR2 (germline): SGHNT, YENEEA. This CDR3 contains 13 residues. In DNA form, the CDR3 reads TGTGCCAGCAGCTCCCGGACAGGGCGAGGCTACACCTTC. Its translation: CASSSRTGRGYTF.

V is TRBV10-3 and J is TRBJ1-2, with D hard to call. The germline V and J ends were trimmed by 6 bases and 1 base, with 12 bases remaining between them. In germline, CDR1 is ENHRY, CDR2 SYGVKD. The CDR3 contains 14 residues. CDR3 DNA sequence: TGTGCCATCAGCCATTCGGACGGTAACTATGGCTACACCTTC. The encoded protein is CAISHSDGNYGYTF.

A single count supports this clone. The CDR3 region has the DNA TGTGCCAGCTCACCCCAGGGCCTCGGGGGTGAAAAACTGTTTTTT. It codes for CASSPQGLGGEKLFF. V is TRBV18 and J is TRBJ1-4; tentatively, D is TRBD1 (5 bases). Trimming stripped 3 bases from V and 7 bases from J, with 15 bases between. This CDR3 contains 15 residues. In germline, CDR1 is KGHSH, CDR2 LQKENI.

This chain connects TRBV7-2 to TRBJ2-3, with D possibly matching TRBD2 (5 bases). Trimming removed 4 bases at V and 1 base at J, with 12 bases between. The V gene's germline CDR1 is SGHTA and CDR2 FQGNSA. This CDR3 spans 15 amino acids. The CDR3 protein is CASSSRRTRTDTQYF. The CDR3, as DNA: TGTGCCAGCAGCTCAAGGAGGACTCGCACAGATACGCAGTATTTT.

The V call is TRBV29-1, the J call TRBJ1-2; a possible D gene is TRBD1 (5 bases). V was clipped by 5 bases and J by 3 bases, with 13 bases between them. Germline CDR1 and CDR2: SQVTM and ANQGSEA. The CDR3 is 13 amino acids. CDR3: CSVRQSGDYGYTF. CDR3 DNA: TGCAGCGTTCGACAGTCTGGGGACTATGGCTACACCTTC.

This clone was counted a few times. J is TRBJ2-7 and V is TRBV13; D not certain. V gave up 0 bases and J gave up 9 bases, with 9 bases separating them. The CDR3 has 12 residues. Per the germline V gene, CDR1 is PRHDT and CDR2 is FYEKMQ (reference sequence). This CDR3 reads CASSLGLSRQYF. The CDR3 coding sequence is TGTGCCAGCAGCTTAGGCCTTTCCCGGCAGTACTTC.

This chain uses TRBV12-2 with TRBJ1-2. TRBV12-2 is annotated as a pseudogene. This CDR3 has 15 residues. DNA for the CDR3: TGTGCAAGTCGTTTGTCGGTCGCCTGGGAACGTGGCTACACCTTC. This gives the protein CASRLSVAWERGYTF.

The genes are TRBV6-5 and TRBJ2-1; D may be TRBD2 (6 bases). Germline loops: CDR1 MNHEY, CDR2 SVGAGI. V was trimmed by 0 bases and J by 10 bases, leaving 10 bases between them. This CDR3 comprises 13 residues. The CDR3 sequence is CASSYSRLGEQFF. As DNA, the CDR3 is TGTGCCAGCAGTTACTCCCGACTAGGGGAGCAGTTCTTC.

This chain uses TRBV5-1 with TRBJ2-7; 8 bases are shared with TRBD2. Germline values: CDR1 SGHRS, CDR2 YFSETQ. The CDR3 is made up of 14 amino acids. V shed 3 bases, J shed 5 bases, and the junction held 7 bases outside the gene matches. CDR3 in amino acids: CASSYGGGTHEQYF. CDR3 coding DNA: TGCGCCAGCAGCTACGGGGGGGGGACCCACGAGCAGTACTTC. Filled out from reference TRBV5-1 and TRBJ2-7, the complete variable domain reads KAGVTQTPRYLIKTRGQQVTLSCSPISGHRSVSWYQQTPGQGLQFLFEYFSETQRNKGNFPGRFSGRQFSNSRSEMNVSTLELGDSALYLCASSYGGGTHEQYFGPGTRLTVT.

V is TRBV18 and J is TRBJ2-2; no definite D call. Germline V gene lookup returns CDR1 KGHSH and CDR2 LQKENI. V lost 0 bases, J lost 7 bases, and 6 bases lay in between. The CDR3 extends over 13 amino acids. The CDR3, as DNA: TGTGCCAGCTCACCACCTATGGACGGGGAGCTGTTTTTT. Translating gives CASSPPMDGELFF. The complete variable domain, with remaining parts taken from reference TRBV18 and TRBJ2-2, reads NAGVMQNPRHLVRRRGQEARLRCSPMKGHSHVYWYRQLPEEGLKFMVYLQKENIIDESGMPKERFSAEFPKEGPSILRIQQVVRGDSAAYFCASSPPMDGELFFGEGSRLTVL.

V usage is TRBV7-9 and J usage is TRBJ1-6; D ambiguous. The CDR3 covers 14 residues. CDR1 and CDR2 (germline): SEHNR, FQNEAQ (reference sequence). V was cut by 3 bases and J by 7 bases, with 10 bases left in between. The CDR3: CASSLTVSNSPLHF. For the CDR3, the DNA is TGTGCCAGCAGCTTGACCGTCTCGAATTCACCCCTCCACTTT.

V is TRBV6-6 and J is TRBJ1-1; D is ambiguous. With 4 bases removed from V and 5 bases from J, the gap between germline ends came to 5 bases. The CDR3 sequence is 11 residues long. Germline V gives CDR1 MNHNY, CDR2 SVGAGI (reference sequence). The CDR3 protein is CASSFRTEAFF. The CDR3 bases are TGTGCCAGCAGTTTTCGGACTGAAGCTTTCTTT.

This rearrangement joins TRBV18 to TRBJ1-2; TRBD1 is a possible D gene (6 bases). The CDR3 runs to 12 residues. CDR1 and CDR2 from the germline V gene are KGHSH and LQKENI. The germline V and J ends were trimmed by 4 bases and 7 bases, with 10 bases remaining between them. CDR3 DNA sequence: TGTGCCAGCTCACGCAGGGGTGGTGGCTACACCTTC. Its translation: CASSRRGGGYTF.

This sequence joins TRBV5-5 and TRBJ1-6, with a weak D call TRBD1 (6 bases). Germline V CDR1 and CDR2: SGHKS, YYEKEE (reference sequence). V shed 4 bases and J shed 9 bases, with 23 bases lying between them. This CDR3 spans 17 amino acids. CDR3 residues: CASSLTGTYISSSPLHF. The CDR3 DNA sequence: TGTGCCAGCAGCCTGACCGGGACATATATCTCCTCTTCACCCCTCCACTTT.

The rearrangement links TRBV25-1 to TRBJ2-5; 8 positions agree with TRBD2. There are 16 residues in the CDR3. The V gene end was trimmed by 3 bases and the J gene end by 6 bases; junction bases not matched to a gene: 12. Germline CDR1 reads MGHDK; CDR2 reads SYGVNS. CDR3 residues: CASSDFFAGGRKTQYF. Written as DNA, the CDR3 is TGTGCCAGCAGTGATTTTTTTGCGGGGGGCCGGAAGACCCAGTACTTC.

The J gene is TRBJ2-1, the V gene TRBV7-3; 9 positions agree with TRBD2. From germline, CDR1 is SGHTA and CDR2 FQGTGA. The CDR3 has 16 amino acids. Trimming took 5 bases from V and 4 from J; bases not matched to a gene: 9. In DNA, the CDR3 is TGTGCCAGCAGCCTAGGGCTAGCGGGGCCATACAATGAGCAGTTCTTC. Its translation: CASSLGLAGPYNEQFF.

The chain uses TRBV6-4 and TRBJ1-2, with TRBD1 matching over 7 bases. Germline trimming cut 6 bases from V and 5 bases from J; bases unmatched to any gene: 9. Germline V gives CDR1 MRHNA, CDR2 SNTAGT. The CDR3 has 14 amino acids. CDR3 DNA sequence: TGTGCCAGCAGGGAGACCGCAGGGGGGTATGGCTACACCTTC. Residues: CASRETAGGYGYTF.

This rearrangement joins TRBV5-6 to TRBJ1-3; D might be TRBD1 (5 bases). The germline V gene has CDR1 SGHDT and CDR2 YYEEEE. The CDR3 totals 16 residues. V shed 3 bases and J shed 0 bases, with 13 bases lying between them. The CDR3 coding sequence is TGTGCCAGCAGCTCCCCGGGGGAGCCCTCTGGAAACACCATATATTTT. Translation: CASSSPGEPSGNTIYF.

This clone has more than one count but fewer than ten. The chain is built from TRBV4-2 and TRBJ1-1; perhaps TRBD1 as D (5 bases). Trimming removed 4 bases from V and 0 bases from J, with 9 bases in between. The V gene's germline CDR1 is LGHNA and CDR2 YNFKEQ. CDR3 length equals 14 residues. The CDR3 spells CASSLRVLNTEAFF. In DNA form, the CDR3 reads TGTGCCAGCAGCCTCAGGGTCCTGAACACTGAAGCTTTCTTT.

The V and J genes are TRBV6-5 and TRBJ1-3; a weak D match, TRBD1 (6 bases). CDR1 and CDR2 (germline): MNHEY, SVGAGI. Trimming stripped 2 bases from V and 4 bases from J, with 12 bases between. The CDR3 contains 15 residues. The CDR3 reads CASSYGPGAGNTIYF. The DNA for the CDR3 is TGTGCCAGCAGTTACGGCCCGGGGGCGGGAAACACCATATATTTT.